What follows describes a single T cell receptor (beta chain). Its matching antigen is unknown. These data originate in a study of cytomegalovirus exposure and HLA in healthy donors. Primers: 60 Vbeta forward and 13 Jbeta reverse. Profiled with immunoSEQ multiplex PCR; TCRdb holds only in-frame clones, not every one. This sample has fewer than 130,000 clones, with roughly 70% found just once. This CDR3 is 15 amino acids long. Per germline, CDR1 SGDLS and CDR2 YYNGEE. V was trimmed by 0 bases and J by 7 bases, leaving 16 bases between them. Whole-study results and caveats: A later analysis found most CMV-associated TCR beta chains apparently HLA-restricted. Follow-up analysis found HLA locus-dependent TCR association rates, highest for DRB1 and lowest for HLA-C.

The donors, nominally healthy at sampling, likely had unrecorded immune exposures. The chain is built from TRBV9 and TRBJ2-5, with D perhaps TRBD2 (7 bases). This TCR was sampled from a man in his forties in good health and CMV-seropositive. The sample was PBMCs. CDR3 residues: CASSVGGGEGGTQYF. CDR3 sequence (DNA): TGTGCCAGCAGCGTAGGCGGGGGAGAGGGGGGGACCCAGTACTTC.